Shown below are 10 T cell receptor beta chains from a single sample sequenced in a study of blood T cell repertoires in COVID-19 (dated by TCRdb to the early 2020s). Libraries were constructed by the immunoSEQ multiplex PCR assay. This immuneACCESS table, as held by TCRdb, lists in-frame sequences with V and J called but not all clones. Of the missing ones, under half trace to an unresolved V gene in checked studies; the others have no known cause. Recorded for this sample are some 47,000 clones; 80% to 90% of them occurred a single time. The top ten clones comprise roughly 2.9% of the sample. Input material: peripheral blood. The receptors were sampled from a woman aged 80 or older with acute or convalescent COVID-19.

The J gene is TRBJ2-5, the V gene TRBV2; D possibly corresponds to TRBD1 (6 bases). This CDR3 has 14 amino acids. Deletions cut 8 bases from V and 0 bases from J, with 13 bases between. CDR1 is SNHLY, CDR2 FYNNEI, per germline. The CDR3 nucleotides are TGTGCCAGCTTAAGTTACAGGGACCAAGAGACCCAGTACTTC. It specifies CASLSYRDQETQYF.

The chain joins TRBV7-3 to TRBJ2-2, with D possibly matching TRBD1 (6 bases). The CDR3 extends over 15 amino acids. V was cut by 1 base and J by 4 bases, with 10 bases left in between. Germline lookup yields CDR1 SGHTA and CDR2 FQGTGA. For the CDR3, the DNA is TGTGCCAGCAGCTTAATGGGGACAACCACCGGGGAGCTGTTTTTT. Its protein product is CASSLMGTTTGELFF.

J is TRBJ2-2 and V is TRBV14; D unclear. The CDR3 covers 13 residues. Germline CDR1 is SGHDN and CDR2 is FVKESK. V was cut by 6 bases and J by 6 bases, with 11 bases left in between. Written as DNA, the CDR3 is TGTGCCAGCAGTTTACTTTTACCCGGGGAGCTGTTTTTT. It encodes CASSLLLPGELFF.

This clone showed up just once. The chain uses TRBV4-2 and TRBJ1-6; no firm D call. Trimming took 0 bases from V and 0 from J, leaving 27 bases between them. CDR1 and CDR2 (germline): LGHNA, YNFKEQ. The CDR3 runs 23 residues. The CDR3 sequence: CASSQDNEAGRKVIGSYNSPLHF. CDR3 DNA: TGTGCCAGCAGCCAAGATAACGAGGCGGGCAGGAAGGTAATAGGCTCCTATAATTCACCCCTCCACTTT.

The chain recombines TRBV7-9 with TRBJ1-2, with 7 bases aligning to TRBD1. The V gene end was trimmed by 4 bases and the J gene end by 2 bases; junction bases not matched to a gene: 7. Germline values: CDR1 SEHNR, CDR2 FQNEAQ (reference sequence). The CDR3 is 15 residues long. The CDR3 DNA sequence: TGTGCCAGCAGCTCCGGACAGGCCACCAACTATGGCTACACCTTC. Protein product: CASSSGQATNYGYTF. Based on the CDR3 plus reference TRBV7-9 and TRBJ1-2, the full variable domain is DTGVSQNPRHKITKRGQNVTFRCDPISEHNRLYWYRQTLGQGPEFLTYFQNEAQLEKSRLLSDRFSAERPKGSFSTLEIQRTEQGDSAMYLCASSSGQATNYGYTFGSGTRLTVV.

The chain uses TRBV5-1 and TRBJ1-3, with 7 bases that match TRBD1. The CDR3 is made up of 14 amino acids. Germline assignment: CDR1 SGHRS and CDR2 YFSETQ. V lost 2 bases and J lost 3; bases outside the gene matches: 2. The CDR3 DNA is TGCGCCAGCAGCTTCAGGGGGAATGGAAACACCATATATTTT. This encodes CASSFRGNGNTIYF.

The chain employs TRBV12-3 or TRBV12-4 and TRBJ2-1, with 9 bases fitting TRBD1. The CDR3 runs 13 residues. J lost 6 bases, V lost 10 bases, and 7 bases had no gene match. CDR3 DNA: TGTGCCATCGCGGGACAGGGCTCCAATGAGCAGTTCTTC. Its translation: CAIAGQGSNEQFF.

This clone was seen a single time. The chain links TRBV2 to TRBJ2-5; D is perhaps TRBD2 (5 bases). V dropped 9 bases and J dropped 9 bases, with 14 bases sitting between them. The CDR3 consists of 11 residues. Germline assignment: CDR1 SNHLY and CDR2 FYNNEI. The chain's CDR3 is CASLTARAQYF. The CDR3 region has the DNA TGTGCCAGTCTTACTGCGCGGGCCCAGTACTTC.

V usage is TRBV1 and J usage is TRBJ2-6; the D call in the table, TRBD1, was not verified against the DNA. TRBV1 is shown as a pseudogene. This CDR3 is 18 amino acids long. The CDR3 loop is CTSSQDGQGASGANVLTF. The CDR3 coding sequence is TGCACCAGCAGCCAAGATGGACAGGGGGCTTCGGGGGCCAACGTCCTGACTTTC.

CDR3 sequence (DNA): TGTGCCAGCTCACTAAAGACAGATCCTAACTATGGCTACACCTTC. Its protein product is CASSLKTDPNYGYTF. The chain combines TRBV18 with TRBJ1-2; the D gene is possibly TRBD1 (5 bases). The CDR3 is made up of 15 amino acids. From germline, CDR1 is KGHSH and CDR2 LQKENI. The germline V and J ends were trimmed by 4 bases and 0 bases, with 12 bases remaining between them.